This TCR beta chain was retrieved from a study of T cells in women clearing cervical HPV infection. Study details: Blood came at first lesion visit for cases, post-clearance for controls.

V shed 4 bases and J shed 2 bases, with 9 bases lying between them. This CDR3 comprises 14 residues. Germline V gene data show CDR1 as WNHNN and CDR2 as SYGVQD (reference sequence). Dot-blot hybridization genotyped cervical HPV amplified with MY09/MY11 PCR. TCRdb's copy holds only in-frame clones and misses some; the assay was immunoSEQ multiplex PCR. The table gives over 25,000 clones; the top ten clones make up 7.8% of it. Study-level findings and limits: CIN3+ cases had significantly higher TCR repertoire richness than controls, but evenness did not differ.

A note on this clone: Its matching antigen is unknown. The read halts 3 residues ahead of the CDR3 end, with the missing end drawn from the germline J gene.

The sequence came from a woman aged 18 to 75 with a cervical HPV16 infection that either progressed to CIN3+ or cleared (not recorded which). The specimen was blood buffy coat. The rearrangement uses TRBV10-1 and TRBJ2-1; D is possibly TRBD1 (6 bases). This CDR3 reads CASSAGDPYNEQFF. The sequenced CDR3 bases are TGCGCCAGCAGTGCAGGGGACCCCTACAATGAG.